This paragraph covers one TCR beta chain sequence. This sample is part of a study of T cell changes during pregnancy in multiple sclerosis. Per germline, CDR1 KGHSH and CDR2 LQKENI. V lost 1 base, J lost 0 bases, and 10 bases stayed unmatched. There are 18 residues in the CDR3. TCRdb's copy holds only in-frame clones and misses some; the assay was immunoSEQ multiplex PCR. This table has approximately 51,000 clones, around 93% appearing once. The material was peripheral blood, obtained in the second trimester of pregnancy. The V gene is TRBV18, the J gene TRBJ2-3, with TRBD2 matching over 7 bases. This clonotype originated in a female donor with multiple sclerosis, enrolled in a pregnancy study. In nucleotides, the CDR3 is TGTGCCAGCTCACCACTTAGGACTAGTGAATATAGCACAGATACGCAGTATTTT. Protein: CASSPLRTSEYSTDTQYF.